Presented here are 25 T cell receptor beta chains from one specimen sequenced in a study of PD-L1 blockade in urothelial cancer. Time point noted: pretreatment peripheral blood. Profiled with immunoSEQ multiplex PCR; TCRdb holds only in-frame clones, not every one. The sample lists about 95,000 clones, 90% occurring once. This specimen consisted of PBMCs, obtained around atezolizumab (anti-PD-L1) treatment. All receptors derive from a man aged 55 to 70 with urothelial cancer.

CDR3 DNA: TGCGCCAGCAGCCAAGCGGACAGGGGGCACTATGGCTACACCTTC. Translating it yields CASSQADRGHYGYTF. V and J are TRBV4-3 and TRBJ1-2; 11 positions agree with TRBD1. The CDR3 contains 15 residues. With 1 base clipped from V and 3 bases from J, the junction kept 1 base outside the gene matches. Per the germline V gene, CDR1 is LGHNA and CDR2 is YSLEER.

The rearrangement joins TRBV9 to TRBJ2-5; 10 bases align to TRBD2. The length of the CDR3 is 15 residues. CDR1 and CDR2 (germline): SGDLS, YYNGEE. V shed 0 bases and J 4 bases; nucleotides not matched to a gene: 3. The CDR3 region has the DNA TGTGCCAGCAGCGTAGATCCTAGCGGGAGAGAGACCCAGTACTTC. Translation gives CASSVDPSGRETQYF.

This chain joins TRBV27 and TRBJ2-1; TRBD1 might be the D (6 bases). Germline-derived CDR1 and CDR2 are MNHEY and SMNVEV (reference sequence). The CDR3 is 15 amino acids. Trimming removed 3 bases at V and 6 bases at J, with 15 bases between. The CDR3, as DNA: TGTGCCAGCAGTTTGGACTGGGACAACCTCAATGAGCAGTTCTTC. The encoded protein is CASSLDWDNLNEQFF.

J is TRBJ2-2 and V is TRBV27; tentatively, D is TRBD1 (6 bases). Trimming stripped 7 bases from V and 5 bases from J, with 17 bases between. CDR1 is MNHEY and CDR2 is SMNVEV in the germline V gene (reference sequence). There are 15 residues in the CDR3. In DNA form, the CDR3 reads TGTGCCAGCAATCACAGGGTTGGACGAACCGGGGAGCTGTTTTTT. Translated, it gives CASNHRVGRTGELFF.

V and J are TRBV18 and TRBJ2-1; 9 bases fit TRBD2. The CDR3 contains 15 residues. The junction had 6 bases not matched to a gene; V was cut back by 3 bases and J by 6 bases. Germline V gene data show CDR1 as KGHSH and CDR2 as LQKENI. The CDR3 loop is CASSPYLAGSNEQFF. The DNA for the CDR3 is TGTGCCAGCTCACCGTATCTAGCGGGGTCCAATGAGCAGTTCTTC.

The chain combines TRBV7-2 with TRBJ2-7; D unresolved. Germline V gene lookup returns CDR1 SGHTA and CDR2 FQGNSA. The CDR3 has 14 residues. Trimming took off 1 base at V and 5 bases at J, with 12 bases between the two ends. DNA for the CDR3: TGTGCCAGCAGCTTAGGACGTTCTGGGCACGAGCAGTACTTC. Translation: CASSLGRSGHEQYF.

The genes are TRBV9 and TRBJ2-2; 8 nucleotides agree with TRBD2. This CDR3 region has 14 residues. The V segment lost 3 bases and the J segment 5 bases; nucleotides outside the gene matches: 3. The germline V gene encodes CDR1 SGDLS and CDR2 YYNGEE. CDR3 sequence reads: CASSAGGVTGELFF. For the CDR3, the DNA is TGTGCCAGCAGCGCCGGGGGGGTGACCGGGGAGCTGTTTTTT.

The chain joins TRBV6-6 to TRBJ2-5; TRBD2 is a possible D gene (5 bases). Germline lookup yields CDR1 MNHNY and CDR2 SVGAGI (reference sequence). The CDR3 runs 14 residues. V lost 5 bases, J lost 4 bases, and 14 bases lay in between. The CDR3 DNA is TGTGCCAGCAGTGTAGCGTCGAGGTTAGAGACCCAGTACTTC. As protein: CASSVASRLETQYF.

The rearrangement links TRBV29-1 to TRBJ2-1; weak D call: TRBD1 (6 bases). The CDR3 runs 13 residues. Germline lookup yields CDR1 SQVTM and CDR2 ANQGSEA. Trimming took 3 bases from V and 6 from J, leaving 12 bases between them. CDR3 in amino acids: CSVDRGNGNEQFF. CDR3 nucleotide sequence: TGCAGCGTTGACAGGGGCAATGGCAATGAGCAGTTCTTC.

The chain links TRBV30 to TRBJ2-5, with TRBD2 matching over 7 bases. Trimming cost V 3 bases and J 4 bases; bases outside gene matches: 5. CDR3 size: 13 residues. Germline V lookup: CDR1 GTSNPN, CDR2 SVGIG (reference sequence). In nucleotides, the CDR3 is TGTGCCTGGAGGGTAGCGGGCGGAGAGACCCAGTACTTC. Translated: CAWRVAGGETQYF. The whole variable domain, remainder taken from reference TRBV30 and TRBJ2-5, is SQTIHQWPATLVQPVGSPLSLECTVEGTSNPNLYWYRQAAGRGLQLLFYSVGIGQISSEVPQNLSASRPQDRQFILSSKKLLLSDSGFYLCAWRVAGGETQYFGPGTRLLVL.

This clone was recorded a few times. The CDR3 nucleotides read TGTGCCAGCAGCCGCTCGCAGGGCTATGGCTACACCTTC. It translates to CASSRSQGYGYTF. The chain joins TRBV6-5 to TRBJ1-2; a weak D match, TRBD1 (5 bases). Germline V lookup: CDR1 MNHEY, CDR2 SVGAGI. This CDR3 has 13 amino acids. V lost 6 bases and J 4 bases, leaving 12 bases between the germline ends.

The rearrangement uses TRBV2 and TRBJ2-7; D perhaps matches TRBD1 (5 bases). Trimming took 9 bases from V and 1 from J, leaving 16 bases between them. This CDR3 contains 14 residues. Germline V gene data show CDR1 as SNHLY and CDR2 as FYNNEI. The chain's CDR3 is CASLRSGSSYEQYF. The CDR3 coding sequence is TGTGCCAGTCTAAGGTCAGGGTCATCCTACGAGCAGTACTTC.

V is TRBV5-4 and J is TRBJ2-1, with TRBD2 identical over 8 bases. This CDR3 is 12 amino acids long. J lost 9 bases, V lost 3 bases, and 2 bases had no gene match. Germline assignment: CDR1 SGHNT and CDR2 YYREEE (reference sequence). DNA for the CDR3: TGTGCCAGCAGCTCGGGACTAGGTGAGCAGTTCTTC. Its translation is CASSSGLGEQFF.

CDR3 sequence reads: CASRDRGTYGYTF. Written as DNA, the CDR3 is TGTGCCAGCAGGGACCGGGGGACCTATGGCTACACCTTC. The rearrangement joins TRBV6-6 to TRBJ1-2; possibly TRBD1 for D (5 bases). The V gene lost 6 bases and the J gene lost 4 bases, with 12 bases spanning the gap. This CDR3 is 13 amino acids long. CDR1 is MNHNY and CDR2 is SVGAGI in the germline V gene (reference sequence).

The chain uses TRBV5-1 and TRBJ1-4, with 7 bases matching TRBD1. The CDR3 totals 15 residues. The germline V gene has CDR1 SGHRS and CDR2 YFSETQ. V gave up 4 bases and J gave up 3 bases; unmatched junction bases: 6. The DNA of the CDR3 is TGCGCCAGCAGCCCCCAGGGGGGATCTAATGAAAAACTGTTTTTT. This encodes CASSPQGGSNEKLFF. The full variable domain, with the rest looked up from reference TRBV5-1 and TRBJ1-4, is KAGVTQTPRYLIKTRGQQVTLSCSPISGHRSVSWYQQTPGQGLQFLFEYFSETQRNKGNFPGRFSGRQFSNSRSEMNVSTLELGDSALYLCASSPQGGSNEKLFFGSGTQLSVL.

The chain carries TRBV19 and TRBJ2-7; D uncertain. This CDR3 has 17 amino acids. Per the germline V gene, CDR1 is LNHDA and CDR2 is SQIVND (reference sequence). Trimming stripped 2 bases from V and 0 bases from J, with 17 bases between. DNA for the CDR3: TGTGCCAGTAGTATATTCTTAGACGACCACAGCTCCTACGAGCAGTACTTC. Translation gives CASSIFLDDHSSYEQYF.

This chain joins TRBV7-8 and TRBJ1-4; 11 bases align to TRBD1. This CDR3 is built from 17 residues. Trimming at V came to 4 bases and at J to 0 bases, leaving 4 bases not matched to a gene. Germline values: CDR1 SGHVS, CDR2 FQNEAQ. CDR3 coding DNA: TGTGCCAGCAGCTCTGGACAGGGGGCGTCAACTAATGAAAAACTGTTTTTT. It specifies CASSSGQGASTNEKLFF.

The chain joins TRBV7-2 to TRBJ2-2, with a weak D call TRBD2 (6 bases). CDR1 and CDR2 from the germline V gene are SGHTA and FQGNSA. Trimming cost V 5 bases and J 7 bases, with 14 bases left between them. CDR3 length equals 14 residues. CDR3 DNA: TGTGCCAGCAGCGACCGACGGCGGGACGGGGAGCTGTTTTTT. Amino acids: CASSDRRRDGELFF.

V usage is TRBV19 and J usage is TRBJ2-7, with D tentatively TRBD1 (6 bases). In germline, CDR1 is LNHDA, CDR2 SQIVND (reference sequence). The CDR3 loop spans 14 amino acids. V lost 6 bases to trimming and J lost 0 bases, with 12 bases between them. CDR3 amino acids: CASSRDTRSYEQYF. DNA for the CDR3: TGTGCCAGTAGCAGGGACACCCGCTCCTACGAGCAGTACTTC.

The DNA for the CDR3 is TGTGCCAGCACTCAATTCTTGAGCGGTGAGCAGTTCTTC. The encoded protein is CASTQFLSGEQFF. The V and J genes are TRBV7-3 and TRBJ2-1, with a tentative D call TRBD2 (5 bases). Trimming pared 7 bases from V and 9 bases from J, leaving 16 bases between. CDR1 and CDR2 (germline): SGHTA, FQGTGA. This CDR3 is built from 13 residues.

This clone was detected only a few times. The chain links TRBV30 to TRBJ1-1; D remains unclear. V lost 3 bases and J lost 0, with 8 bases in between. Germline V gives CDR1 GTSNPN, CDR2 SVGIG (reference sequence). The CDR3 consists of 13 residues. CDR3 nucleotide sequence: TGTGCCTGGAGAAGCCTCATGAACACTGAAGCTTTCTTT. It is translated as CAWRSLMNTEAFF.

The V call is TRBV5-1, the J call TRBJ1-1; 7 nucleotides agree with TRBD1. Germline trimming cut 1 base from V and 0 bases from J; bases unmatched to any gene: 9. The CDR3 totals 17 residues. Germline lookup yields CDR1 SGHRS and CDR2 YFSETQ. The CDR3 spells CASSLTGDRHMNTEAFF. The CDR3 coding sequence is TGCGCCAGCAGCTTGACCGGGGACAGACATATGAACACTGAAGCTTTCTTT.

CDR3 nucleotide sequence: TGTGCCAGCAGCTCCGTCCCCCTTCACGAGCAGTACTTC. This sequence encodes CASSSVPLHEQYF. The rearrangement uses TRBV7-2 and TRBJ2-7, with unresolved D. CDR1 and CDR2 from the germline V gene are SGHTA and FQGNSA. This CDR3 has 13 amino acids. V lost 4 bases to trimming and J lost 5 bases, with 12 bases between them.

In its sample, this clone was seen once. Other DNA sequences within the sample encode an identical CDR3. The chain combines TRBV18 with TRBJ2-7; a weak D match, TRBD1 (5 bases). Germline values: CDR1 KGHSH, CDR2 LQKENI. The CDR3 has 13 amino acids. V was pared by 2 bases and J by 5 bases, with 10 bases between. The DNA of the CDR3 is TGTGCCAGCTCACCAAGGCAGGGCGACGAGCAGTACTTC. Protein: CASSPRQGDEQYF.

This clone was seen only a few times. The same CDR3 is also encoded by other DNA sequences in this sample. The rearrangement uses TRBV9 and TRBJ2-1; 7 bases are shared with TRBD2. The ends lost 0 bases at V and 4 bases at J; junction bases unmatched: 4. Germline loops: CDR1 SGDLS, CDR2 YYNGEE. The CDR3 is made up of 15 amino acids. This CDR3 is CASSVGLAEYNEQFF. The CDR3 region has the DNA TGTGCCAGCAGCGTAGGCCTAGCGGAATACAATGAGCAGTTCTTC.